Shown below are 31 T cell receptor beta chains from a single sample sequenced in a study of T cell clonotyping in hematopoietic cell transplantation. Sequenced by immunoSEQ multiplex PCR; TCRdb stores in-frame clones only, minus some. The table has roughly 9,300 clones, roughly four fifths seen once. The sequenced sample was PBMCs, obtained at the time of graft-versus-host disease after allogeneic stem cell transplant. These TCRs come from a male patient aged 55 to 70 who had an allogeneic stem cell transplant from an unrelated donor, so the T cells may come from the graft donor. Some clones in this sample may be carry-over from other donors' samples.

J is TRBJ2-3 and V is TRBV29-1; D remains ambiguous. With 7 bases removed from V and 2 bases from J, the gap between germline ends came to 22 bases. There are 16 residues in the CDR3. Germline lookup yields CDR1 SQVTM and CDR2 ANQGSEA. The CDR3 is CSGTEGIHTLTDTQYF. DNA for the CDR3: TGCAGCGGGACCGAAGGGATTCACACACTCACAGATACGCAGTATTTT.

This chain joins TRBV2 and TRBJ1-2; no firm D call. The CDR3 runs 13 residues. V lost 2 bases and J 8 bases, leaving 12 bases between the germline ends. The germline gives CDR1 SNHLY, CDR2 FYNNEI. The CDR3 bases are TGTGCCAGCAGTGAATATGGACCGGGAGGCTACACCTTC. This translates into CASSEYGPGGYTF.

The CDR3 nucleotides are TGTGCCATAAAGGCCGGCTACTCCTACAATGAGCAGTTCTTC. This translates into CAIKAGYSYNEQFF. The J gene is TRBJ2-1, the V gene TRBV6-5; no firm D call. V lost 10 bases, J lost 0 bases, and 13 bases lay in between. The CDR3 length is 14 residues. Germline CDR1 reads MNHEY; CDR2 reads SVGAGI.

The chain uses TRBV6-5 and TRBJ2-5, with D possibly being TRBD1 or TRBD2 (5 bases each). V was pared by 10 bases and J by 5 bases, with 17 bases between. Germline assignment: CDR1 MNHEY and CDR2 SVGAGI. The CDR3 covers 13 residues. The DNA of the CDR3 is TGTGCCACCACCGGCCCGGGGACCGAGACCCAGTACTTC. Its protein is CATTGPGTETQYF.

This clone has just one count. The chain joins TRBV4-2 to TRBJ2-1; D unclear. CDR1 and CDR2 (germline): LGHNA, YNFKEQ. The V end was cut by 0 bases, the J end by 8 bases, with 8 bases between. CDR3 length: 13 residues. CDR3 sequence (DNA): TGTGCCAGCAGCCAAGAACGTCACTATGAGCAGTTCTTC. This sequence encodes CASSQERHYEQFF.

The DNA of the CDR3 is TGTGCCAGCAGCGTAGCAGACCATCTTAGTGAAAAACTGTTTTTT. The encoded protein is CASSVADHLSEKLFF. The chain couples TRBV21-1 to TRBJ1-4. TRBV21-1 is shown as a pseudogene. CDR3 length equals 15 residues.

The CDR3 spells CASSSTEAFF. CDR3 nucleotides: TGTGCCAGTAGTAGCACTGAAGCTTTCTTT. The chain is built from TRBV19 and TRBJ1-1; the D is unclear. In germline, CDR1 is LNHDA, CDR2 SQIVND (reference sequence). V was trimmed by 4 bases and J by 4 bases, leaving 1 base between them. The CDR3 covers 10 residues.

This chain connects TRBV7-9 to TRBJ1-2, with D perhaps matching TRBD1 (5 bases). The CDR3 consists of 14 residues. V lost 8 bases, J lost 0 bases, and 13 bases lay in between. Germline lookup yields CDR1 SEHNR and CDR2 FQNEAQ (reference sequence). The CDR3 reads CASHEGATNYGYTF. The DNA of the CDR3 is TGTGCCAGCCACGAAGGGGCCACTAACTATGGCTACACCTTC.

The chain's CDR3 is CASSLDRGTDIQYF. The CDR3 DNA reads TGTGCCAGCAGCTTAGACAGGGGGACTGACATTCAGTACTTC. V and J are TRBV7-9 and TRBJ2-4; TRBD1 matches at 8 bases. Germline V gene data show CDR1 as SEHNR and CDR2 as FQNEAQ (reference sequence). Unmatched junction bases numbered 4, after V lost 1 base and J lost 8 bases. This CDR3 has 14 residues.

V usage is TRBV27 and J usage is TRBJ2-6; D unresolved. Germline V CDR1 and CDR2: MNHEY, SMNVEV (reference sequence). The V and J ends lost 3 bases and 4 bases respectively, with 7 bases between them. The CDR3 has 14 residues. The CDR3 bases are TGTGCCAGCAGTTTGTCAAGAGGGGCCAACGTCCTGACTTTC. This encodes CASSLSRGANVLTF.

The chain recombines TRBV5-1 with TRBJ1-6; D uncertain. This CDR3 is 14 amino acids long. Trimming cost V 0 bases and J 7 bases, with 8 bases left between them. Looked up from germline, CDR1 is SGHRS and CDR2 is YFSETQ. As DNA, the CDR3 is TGCGCCAGCAGCTTGGCTGCCATGAATTCACCCCTCCACTTT. Translating it yields CASSLAAMNSPLHF.

The chain recombines TRBV11-2 with TRBJ1-2, with D unclear. Trimming cost V 5 bases and J 6 bases, with 10 bases left between them. From germline, CDR1 is SGHAT and CDR2 FQNNGV. The CDR3 has 12 residues. The CDR3: CASSPKQNGYTF. The CDR3 DNA reads TGTGCCAGCAGCCCCAAACAGAATGGCTACACCTTC.

J is TRBJ2-3 and V is TRBV23-1; TRBD1 matches 11 bases. TRBV23-1 is designated an ORF whose function remains uncertain. Trimming at V came to 9 bases and at J to 5 bases, leaving 4 bases not matched to a gene. The length of the CDR3 is 13 residues. CDR3 DNA: TGCGCCAGGGACAGGGGGCCTGGAGATACGCAGTATTTT. Protein: CARDRGPGDTQYF.

This chain joins TRBV23-1 and TRBJ2-7; TRBD1 agrees at 7 bases. TRBV23-1 is marked as an open reading frame, function uncertain. Trimming took 4 bases from V and 5 from J; bases not matched to a gene: 2. This CDR3 is built from 12 residues. This chain's CDR3 is CASSLDRDEQYF. DNA of the CDR3: TGCGCCAGCAGTCTCGACAGGGACGAGCAGTACTTC.

The V and J genes are TRBV4-2 and TRBJ1-1, with TRBD1 matching 9 bases. Germline-derived CDR1 and CDR2 are LGHNA and YNFKEQ. This CDR3 comprises 14 residues. V gave up 2 bases and J gave up 5 bases; unmatched junction bases: 3. The CDR3 protein is CASSQTGGWTEAFF. CDR3 DNA sequence: TGTGCCAGCAGCCAAACAGGGGGCTGGACTGAAGCTTTCTTT.

The CDR3 loop is CASSQLFTSRGTEAFF. The CDR3 DNA sequence: TGCGCCAGCAGCCAATTGTTTACAAGTAGGGGGACTGAAGCTTTCTTT. The chain uses TRBV4-1 and TRBJ1-1; maybe TRBD1 (6 bases). CDR1 MGHRA and CDR2 YSYEKL come from the germline V gene. Trimming cost V 2 bases and J 5 bases, with 18 bases left between them. CDR3 length: 16 amino acids.

This clone was counted only a few times. The chain has TRBV7-6 and TRBJ2-7; D is unresolved. CDR3 length: 11 amino acids. The germline gives CDR1 SGHVS, CDR2 FNYEAQ. V lost 2 bases to trimming and J lost 7 bases, with 6 bases between them. The chain's CDR3 is CASSLYGEQYF. The CDR3 DNA follows: TGTGCCAGCAGCTTATACGGGGAGCAGTACTTC. Looking up the rest from reference TRBV7-6 and TRBJ2-7 gives the full variable domain: GAGVSQSPRYKVTKRGQDVALRCDPISGHVSLYWYRQALGQGPEFLTYFNYEAQQDKSGLPNDRFSAERPEGSISTLTIQRTEQRDSAMYRCASSLYGEQYFGPGTRLTVT.

This rearrangement joins TRBV5-6 to TRBJ2-5; TRBD2 might be the D (6 bases). The germline V gene encodes CDR1 SGHDT and CDR2 YYEEEE. V gave up 2 bases and J gave up 6 bases, with 8 bases separating them. The CDR3 runs 12 residues. CDR3 region: CASSFGGKTQYF. The CDR3 DNA is TGTGCCAGCAGCTTTGGGGGGAAGACCCAGTACTTC.

This chain uses TRBV6-5 with TRBJ1-5; tentatively, D is TRBD1 (5 bases). The CDR3 runs 12 residues. From germline, CDR1 is MNHEY and CDR2 SVGAGI. Between the trimmed V and J ends, which lost 6 bases and 2 bases, there was a span of 5 bases. In DNA, the CDR3 is TGTGCCAGCAGGACAGGCAATCAGCCCCAGCATTTT. Translated: CASRTGNQPQHF.

This chain uses TRBV20-1 with TRBJ1-2; 7 nucleotides match TRBD1. V was pared by 6 bases and J by 7 bases, with 5 bases of the junction left unmatched. CDR1 is DFQATT and CDR2 is SNEGSKA in the germline V gene (reference sequence). This CDR3 comprises 11 residues. CDR3 protein: CSAKGQVGYTF. In DNA form, the CDR3 reads TGCAGTGCAAAAGGACAGGTTGGCTACACCTTC.

This sequence joins TRBV5-1 and TRBJ2-7; TRBD2 might be the D (6 bases). Germline CDR1 SGHRS, CDR2 YFSETQ. The CDR3 extends over 14 amino acids. V lost 4 bases to trimming and J lost 4 bases, with 15 bases between them. CDR3 bases: TGCGCCAGCAGCGTGCCTGGCGGGGATTACGAGCAGTACTTC. Amino acid sequence: CASSVPGGDYEQYF.

V gene TRBV4-3 combines with J gene TRBJ1-1, with TRBD1 matching 8 bases. The germline V gene encodes CDR1 LGHNA and CDR2 YSLEER. V lost 2 bases to trimming and J lost 6 bases; unmatched junction nucleotides: 5. This CDR3 contains 14 residues. CDR3 region: CASSQSRGRPEAFF. The CDR3 DNA sequence: TGCGCCAGCAGCCAATCCAGGGGGCGGCCTGAAGCTTTCTTT.

The genes are TRBV2 and TRBJ2-3; D gene uncertain. V lost 2 bases and J lost 1, with 13 bases in between. From germline, CDR1 is SNHLY and CDR2 FYNNEI. The CDR3 consists of 16 residues. DNA for the CDR3: TGTGCCAGCAGTGAACGGGCACACACAGGCACAGATACGCAGTATTTT. Amino acids: CASSERAHTGTDTQYF.

V usage is TRBV19 and J usage is TRBJ1-2; D is undetermined. Germline-derived CDR1 and CDR2 are LNHDA and SQIVND (reference sequence). The CDR3 is made up of 13 amino acids. V was cut by 5 bases and J by 0 bases, with 7 bases left in between. CDR3 in DNA: TGTGCCAGTAGTTACAGCCCTAACTATGGCTACACCTTC. Translated: CASSYSPNYGYTF. Filled out from reference TRBV19 and TRBJ1-2, the complete variable domain reads DGGITQSPKYLFRKEGQNVTLSCEQNLNHDAMYWYRQDPGQGLRLIYYSQIVNDFQKGDIAEGYSVSREKKESFPLTVTSAQKNPTAFYLCASSYSPNYGYTFGSGTRLTVV.

J is TRBJ1-5 and V is TRBV4-1, with D possibly TRBD1 on 5 matching bases. Trimming took 1 base from V and 2 from J, leaving 12 bases between them. Germline assignment: CDR1 MGHRA and CDR2 YSYEKL. The CDR3 covers 16 residues. The CDR3 nucleotides are TGCGCCAGCAGCCAAGGGGGGTTTGGGGGCAATCAGCCCCAGCATTTT. Its translation is CASSQGGFGGNQPQHF.

J is TRBJ1-5 and V is TRBV6-5; D call uncertain. V lost 7 bases and J 4 bases, leaving 11 bases between the germline ends. The CDR3 is 13 amino acids. Germline V gene sequence: CDR1 MNHEY, CDR2 SVGAGI. CDR3 sequence: CASKEGSNQPQHF. The CDR3 DNA follows: TGTGCCAGCAAGGAGGGCAGTAATCAGCCCCAGCATTTT.

J is TRBJ1-3 and V is TRBV7-2, with D possibly being TRBD1 (5 bases). Trimming took off 2 bases at V and 3 bases at J, with 11 bases between the two ends. The CDR3 is 15 amino acids. Germline CDR1 is SGHTA and CDR2 is FQGNSA. Here the CDR3 DNA reads TGTGCCAGCAGCTTAACGGGGGGAAGTGGAAACACCATATATTTT. Its translation is CASSLTGGSGNTIYF.

The rearrangement joins TRBV6-6 to TRBJ2-1, with 10 bases aligning to TRBD1. Germline-derived CDR1 and CDR2 are MNHNY and SVGAGI (reference sequence). CDR3 length equals 15 residues. The trim removed 7 bases at V and 6 bases at J, leaving 9 bases unmatched. CDR3: CASTSLDRGTNEQFF. DNA of the CDR3: TGTGCCAGCACCTCATTGGACAGGGGGACCAATGAGCAGTTCTTC.

The chain combines TRBV6-4 with TRBJ1-1; no clear D gene. Deletions cut 4 bases from V and 0 bases from J, with 9 bases between. This CDR3 is built from 14 residues. Germline V gene data show CDR1 as MRHNA and CDR2 as SNTAGT. The CDR3 coding sequence is TGTGCCAGCAGTGCGACCCCACTGAACACTGAAGCTTTCTTT. This translates into CASSATPLNTEAFF.

This clone occurred once. The chain is built from TRBV2 and TRBJ2-7, with no clear D. The CDR3 contains 12 residues. V lost 9 bases, J lost 1 base, and 10 bases lay in between. Germline V gene lookup returns CDR1 SNHLY and CDR2 FYNNEI. The CDR3 protein is CASRWLSYEQYF. The CDR3 DNA reads TGTGCCAGTAGGTGGCTTTCCTACGAGCAGTACTTC.

The chain employs TRBV6-6 and TRBJ1-2, with a possible D match to TRBD1 (6 bases). With 5 bases removed from V and 4 bases from J, the gap between germline ends came to 17 bases. CDR1 and CDR2 (germline): MNHNY, SVGAGI (reference sequence). The CDR3 covers 15 residues. The CDR3 loop is CASSRGTPGGYGYTF. The CDR3 DNA is TGTGCCAGCAGTCGCGGGACACCTGGGGGCTATGGCTACACCTTC.